Reported below is one T cell receptor beta chain. The CDR3 covers 15 residues. Germline CDR1 is SGHRS and CDR2 is YFSETQ. V was shortened by 0 bases and J by 0 bases, with 10 bases between the two germline ends. This sample was taken from a study of blood T cell repertoires in COVID-19. Study overall: Samples of COVID-19 (acute and convalescent) were obtained from the United States, Italy and Spain. Sample material is recorded as cDNA or gDNA derived from T cells, B-cell-depleted T cells, or PBMCs.

Original analysis: Using reference gene primer amplification, nucleated cell counts were estimated. Profiling relied on immunoSEQ multiplex PCR, and the TCRdb table lists in-frame clones only, not all of them. V and J calls and clone size are as listed in that table; D and trimming were resolved from the DNA. The sample comprises approximately 90,000 clones, roughly four fifths of which are singletons, and more than 1% rests with the top ten. The origin of this receptor is a woman of 80 years or more with acute or convalescent COVID-19. The rearrangement links TRBV5-1 to TRBJ2-7; possible D gene TRBD2, 5 bases. Input material: peripheral blood. The CDR3 protein is CASSLGHGGSYEQYF. The CDR3 region has the DNA TGCGCCAGCAGCTTGGGACACGGAGGCTCCTACGAGCAGTACTTC.